This is a list of T cell receptor beta chains from one sample in a study of blood T cell repertoires in COVID-19. Libraries were prepared by immunoSEQ multiplex PCR; TCRdb keeps only in-frame clonotypes and omits some of them. Of over 100,000 clones in the sample, approximately 85% were seen once. The source material was peripheral blood. These receptors were taken from a man aged 40-50 years with acute or convalescent COVID-19. Both conserved end residues are part of each CDR3. The D gene is left open where the match is weak.

v_gene	d_gene	j_gene	CDR3nt	CDR3aa
TRBV9	NA	TRBJ1-5	TGTGCCAGCAGCGTTGGGACTGTCAATCAGCCCCAGCATTTT	CASSVGTVNQPQHF
TRBV6-6	NA	TRBJ1-5	TGTGCCGCCCACGGACAGTCCAATCAGCCCCAGCATTTT	CAAHGQSNQPQHF
TRBV7-9	TRBD2	TRBJ2-1	TGTGCCAGCAGCCCGACCCGACTAGCGGGAGGCGATGAGCAGTTCTTC	CASSPTRLAGGDEQFF
TRBV7-2	NA	TRBJ2-7	TGTGCCAGCAGAACCGACAGCTACGAGCAGTACTTC	CASRTDSYEQYF
TRBV2	NA	TRBJ2-7	TGTGCCAGCAGTTTCGGGGAACGGTACGAGCAGTACTTC	CASSFGERYEQYF
TRBV7-9	NA	TRBJ1-2	TGTGCCAGCAGCTTAGCCGGCGGCGGATTGTATGGCTACACCTTC	CASSLAGGGLYGYTF
TRBV3-1/TRBV3-2	NA	TRBJ2-1	TGTGCCAGCAGCCTTGGCGGACTTGAGCAGTTCTTC	CASSLGGLEQFF
TRBV7-2	NA	TRBJ1-5	TGTGCCAGCAGCTTCTACGGTCAGCCCCAGCATTTT	CASSFYGQPQHF
TRBV2	TRBD1	TRBJ2-2	TGTGCCAGCAGTGATTACAGGGGCGGGGAGCTGTTTTTT	CASSDYRGGELFF
TRBV5-1	TRBD1	TRBJ2-1	TGCGCCAGCAGCTCGCAGGGGGCGAGTAATGAGCAGTTCTTC	CASSSQGASNEQFF
TRBV10-3	TRBD1	TRBJ1-2	TGTGCCATCCCCGGGAGGGGGCCCTGGGGCTACACCTTC	CAIPGRGPWGYTF
TRBV6-5	TRBD1	TRBJ1-2	TGTGCCAGCAGTTACTCCCAGGGGGCGAGCTATGGCTACACCTTC	CASSYSQGASYGYTF
TRBV6-5	TRBD1	TRBJ2-1	TGTGCCAGCACCTGGACAGGTGCGCAGTTCTTC	CASTWTGAQFF
TRBV12-3/TRBV12-4	NA	TRBJ1-2	TGTGCCAGCAGTTGGGGGGGGCTCGGCTACACCTTC	CASSWGGLGYTF
TRBV3-1/TRBV3-2	NA	TRBJ2-1	TGTGCCAGCAGCCAGGGAAGGTTGAGGGATGAGCAGTTCTTC	CASSQGRLRDEQFF
TRBV4-2	NA	TRBJ2-5	TGTGCCAGTGCCAGGGAAGGGCAAGAGACCCAGTACTTC	CASAREGQETQYF
TRBV5-1	NA	TRBJ2-1	TGCGCCAGCAGCCCCGGGACTTACAATGAGCAGTTCTTC	CASSPGTYNEQFF
TRBV5-6	TRBD2	TRBJ2-7	TGTGCCAGCAGCTTACTAGCGGGAGGGCCGTACGAGCAGTACTTC	CASSLLAGGPYEQYF
TRBV7-2	NA	TRBJ1-6	TGTGCCAGCGGGTGGAGGGATTCACCCCTCCACTTT	CASGWRDSPLHF